These 13 T cell receptor beta chains share one sample of origin, sequenced in a study of shared clonotypes between healthy human individuals. Here immunoSEQ multiplex PCR was the method, and the copy in TCRdb shows in-frame clones only, minus some. The sample yields about 2.4 million clones, 93% seen once. The sample taken for sequencing was naive CD4+ T cells from PBMCs. Subset: CD45RA+ positively selected. The receptor set was obtained from a man between 18 and 35 years old in good health. Some clones in this sample may be carry-over from other donors' samples.

The genes are TRBV28 and TRBJ2-5, with TRBD2 matching 7 bases. The junction had 19 bases not matched to a gene; V was cut back by 7 bases and J by 5 bases. The CDR3 runs 17 residues. Germline V gene data show CDR1 as MDHEN and CDR2 as SYDVKM. DNA for the CDR3: TGTGCCAGCAATTCCTATGTGGAGCGGGGAACGGATGAGACCCAGTACTTC. It encodes CASNSYVERGTDETQYF.

The genes are TRBV28 and TRBJ2-5; D is uncertain. Germline CDR1 and CDR2: MDHEN and SYDVKM. Deletions cut 10 bases from V and 0 bases from J, with 18 bases between. The CDR3 contains 15 residues. This chain's CDR3 is CATQVGGDYQETQYF. DNA of the CDR3: TGTGCCACCCAGGTGGGCGGAGACTACCAAGAGACCCAGTACTTC.

The rearrangement uses TRBV4-3 and TRBJ1-4; D gene unclear. The length of the CDR3 is 15 residues. The germline V gene encodes CDR1 LGHNA and CDR2 YSLEER. V shed 4 bases and J shed 0 bases, with 9 bases lying between them. CDR3 amino acids: CASSRKPATNEKLFF. As DNA, the CDR3 is TGCGCCAGCAGCCGAAAGCCCGCAACTAATGAAAAACTGTTTTTT.

The chain is built from TRBV18 and TRBJ2-7; the match to TRBD1 covers 7 bases. The CDR3 loop spans 12 amino acids. Germline trimming cut 3 bases from V and 8 bases from J; bases unmatched to any gene: 4. The germline V gene has CDR1 KGHSH and CDR2 LQKENI. The CDR3 sequence is CASSPTGDQQYF. The CDR3 DNA follows: TGTGCCAGCTCACCCACAGGGGATCAGCAGTACTTC.

The table lists this clone with a few counts. Different DNA sequences within this sample yield the same CDR3. The chain carries TRBV28 and TRBJ2-3, with no clear D. There are 12 residues in the CDR3. V lost 3 bases to trimming and J lost 4 bases, with 5 bases between them. Germline CDR1 MDHEN, CDR2 SYDVKM. The CDR3, as DNA: TGTGCCAGCAGTTTGGTCTCAGATACGCAGTATTTT. It specifies CASSLVSDTQYF.

J is TRBJ1-2 and V is TRBV7-9; TRBD1 aligns across 10 bases. The CDR3 runs to 14 residues. Germline assignment: CDR1 SEHNR and CDR2 FQNEAQ (reference sequence). This CDR3 is CAGDRGGTNYGYTF. The CDR3 nucleotides are TGTGCGGGGGACAGGGGTGGGACTAACTATGGCTACACCTTC.

This chain uses TRBV7-2 with TRBJ2-2, with TRBD2 identical over 14 bases. CDR1 and CDR2 from the germline V gene are SGHTA and FQGNSA. The CDR3 extends over 16 amino acids. Trimming at V came to 2 bases and at J to 6 bases, leaving 2 bases not matched to a gene. DNA of the CDR3: TGTGCCAGCAGCTTAAGGACTAGCGGGAGGTCCGGGGAGCTGTTTTTT. Its protein product is CASSLRTSGRSGELFF.

The chain is built from TRBV10-3 and TRBJ1-6; tentatively, D is TRBD1 (5 bases). Germline V CDR1 and CDR2: ENHRY, SYGVKD. The V gene lost 10 bases and the J gene lost 8 bases, with 18 bases spanning the gap. The CDR3 length is 14 residues. CDR3 sequence reads: CATQKYTGDSPLHF. The CDR3 nucleotides are TGTGCCACGCAGAAGTACACAGGCGATTCACCCCTCCACTTT.

The gene calls are TRBV11-2 and TRBJ2-1; 8 nucleotides match TRBD1. The CDR3 has 15 amino acids. Germline V gives CDR1 SGHAT, CDR2 FQNNGV. V was clipped by 4 bases and J by 5 bases; unmatched bases: 7. The CDR3 loop is CASSYRGQVNNEQFF. Written as DNA, the CDR3 is TGTGCCAGCAGCTACAGGGGACAGGTTAACAATGAGCAGTTCTTC.

This clone appeared a few times. This sequence joins TRBV30 and TRBJ1-5; D is unresolved. Trimming removed 0 bases at V and 4 bases at J, with 7 bases between. CDR3 length: 13 amino acids. The germline V gene encodes CDR1 GTSNPN and CDR2 SVGIG (reference sequence). CDR3 loop: CAWSVTANQPQHF. DNA for the CDR3: TGTGCCTGGAGTGTAACAGCAAATCAGCCCCAGCATTTT.

This chain connects TRBV11-2 to TRBJ1-2, with D perhaps matching TRBD1 (5 bases). This CDR3 has 15 residues. V gave up 5 bases and J gave up 7 bases, with 20 bases separating them. Germline V gives CDR1 SGHAT, CDR2 FQNNGV. In DNA form, the CDR3 reads TGTGCCAGCAGCCTAGGGAGTGGGACCGATCTTGGCTACACCTTC. Translation gives CASSLGSGTDLGYTF.

The chain is built from TRBV21-1 and TRBJ1-2; no DNA check was done on the table's D call, TRBD1. TRBV21-1 is reported as a pseudogene. The CDR3 spans 14 residues. The CDR3 protein is CASSQRGSYYGYTF. As DNA, the CDR3 is TGTGCCAGCAGCCAAAGGGGGTCGTACTATGGCTACACCTTC.

Remarks on this clone: The germline gene is not matched at one end of the junction; a read error may be the cause. The chain links TRBV2 to TRBJ2-3; the match to TRBD2 covers 13 bases. This CDR3 comprises 12 residues. Germline V CDR1 and CDR2: SNHLY, FYNNEI. The CDR3 region is CASNMGLAGKSF. The CDR3 region has the DNA TGTGCCAGCAACATGGGACTAGCGGGGAAAAGCTTT.